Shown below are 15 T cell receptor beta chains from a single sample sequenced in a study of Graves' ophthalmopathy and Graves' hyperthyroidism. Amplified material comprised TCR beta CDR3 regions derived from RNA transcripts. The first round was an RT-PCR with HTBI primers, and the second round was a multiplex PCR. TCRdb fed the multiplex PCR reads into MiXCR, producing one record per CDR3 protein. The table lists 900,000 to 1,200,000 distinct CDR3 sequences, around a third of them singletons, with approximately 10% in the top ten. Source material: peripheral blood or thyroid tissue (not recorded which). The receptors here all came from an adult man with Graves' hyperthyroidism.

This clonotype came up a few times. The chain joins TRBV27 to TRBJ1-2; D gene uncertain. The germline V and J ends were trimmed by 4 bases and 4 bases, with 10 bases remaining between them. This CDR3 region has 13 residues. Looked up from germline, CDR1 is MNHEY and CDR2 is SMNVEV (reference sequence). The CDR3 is CASSSRAVYGYTF. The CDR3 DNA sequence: TGTGCCAGCAGTTCGCGGGCTGTCTATGGCTACACCTTC.

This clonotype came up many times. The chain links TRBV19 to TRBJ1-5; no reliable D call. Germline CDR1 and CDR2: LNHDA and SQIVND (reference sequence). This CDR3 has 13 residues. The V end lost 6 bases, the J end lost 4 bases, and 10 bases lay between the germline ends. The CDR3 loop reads CASRGPINQPQHF. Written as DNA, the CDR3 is TGTGCCAGTAGAGGACCGATAAATCAGCCCCAGCATTTT.

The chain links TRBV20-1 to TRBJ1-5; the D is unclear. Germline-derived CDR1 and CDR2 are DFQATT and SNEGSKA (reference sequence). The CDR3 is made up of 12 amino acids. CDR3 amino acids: CSAYYSNQPQHF. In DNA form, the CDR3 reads TGCAGCGCCTATTATAGCAATCAGCCCCAGCATTTT.

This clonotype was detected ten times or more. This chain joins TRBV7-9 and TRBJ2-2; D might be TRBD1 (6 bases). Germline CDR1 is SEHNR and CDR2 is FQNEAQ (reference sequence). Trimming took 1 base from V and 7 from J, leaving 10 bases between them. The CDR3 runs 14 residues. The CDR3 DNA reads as TGTGCCAGCAGCTTAGAGGGACACAGCGGGGAGCTGTTTTTT. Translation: CASSLEGHSGELFF.

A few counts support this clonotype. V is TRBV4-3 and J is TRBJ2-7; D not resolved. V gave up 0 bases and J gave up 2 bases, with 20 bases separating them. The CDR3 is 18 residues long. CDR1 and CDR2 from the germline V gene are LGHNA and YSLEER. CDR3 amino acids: CASSQDRVSKAITYEQYF. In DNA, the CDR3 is TGCGCCAGCAGCCAAGATAGGGTTAGCAAGGCGATTACCTACGAGCAGTACTTC.

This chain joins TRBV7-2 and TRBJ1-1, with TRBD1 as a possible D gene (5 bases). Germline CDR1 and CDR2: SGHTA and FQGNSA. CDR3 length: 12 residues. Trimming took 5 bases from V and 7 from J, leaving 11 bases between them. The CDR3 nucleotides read TGTGCCAGCAGCGTACCACAGGTTGAAGCTTTCTTT. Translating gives CASSVPQVEAFF.

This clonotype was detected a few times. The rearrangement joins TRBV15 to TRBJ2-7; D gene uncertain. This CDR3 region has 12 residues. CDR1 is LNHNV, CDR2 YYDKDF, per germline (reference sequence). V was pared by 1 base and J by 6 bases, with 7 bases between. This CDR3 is CATSRGMREQYF. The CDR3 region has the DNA TGTGCCACCAGCAGAGGTATGCGCGAGCAGTACTTC. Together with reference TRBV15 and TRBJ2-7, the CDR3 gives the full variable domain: DAMVIQNPRYQVTQFGKPVTLSCSQTLNHNVMYWYQQKSSQAPKLLFHYYDKDFNNEADTPDNFQSRRPNTSFCFLDIRSPGLGDTAMYLCATSRGMREQYFGPGTRLTVT.

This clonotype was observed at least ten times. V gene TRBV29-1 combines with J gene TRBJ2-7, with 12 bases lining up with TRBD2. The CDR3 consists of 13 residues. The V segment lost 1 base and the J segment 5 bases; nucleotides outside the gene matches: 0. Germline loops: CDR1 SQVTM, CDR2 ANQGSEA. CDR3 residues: CSVEGLAGDEQYF. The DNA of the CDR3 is TGCAGCGTTGAAGGACTAGCGGGGGACGAGCAGTACTTC.

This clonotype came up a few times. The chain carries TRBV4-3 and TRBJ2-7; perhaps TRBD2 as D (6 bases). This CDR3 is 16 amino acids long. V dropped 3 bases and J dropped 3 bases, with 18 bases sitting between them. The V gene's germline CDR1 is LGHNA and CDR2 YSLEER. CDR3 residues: CASSQVTAGIIYEQYF. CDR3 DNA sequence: TGCGCCAGCAGCCAGGTCACCGCGGGGATCATCTACGAGCAGTACTTC.

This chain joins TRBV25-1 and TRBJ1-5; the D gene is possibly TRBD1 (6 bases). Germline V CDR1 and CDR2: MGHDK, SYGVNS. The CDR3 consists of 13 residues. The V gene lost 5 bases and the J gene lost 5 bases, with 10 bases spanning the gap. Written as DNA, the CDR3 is TGTGCCAGCAGTCCAGGGGATGATCAGCCCCAGCATTTT. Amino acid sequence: CASSPGDDQPQHF.

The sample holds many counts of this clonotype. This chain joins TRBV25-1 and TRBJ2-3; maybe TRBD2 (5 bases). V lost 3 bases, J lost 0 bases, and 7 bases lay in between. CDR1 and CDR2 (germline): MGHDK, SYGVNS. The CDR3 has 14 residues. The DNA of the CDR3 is TGTGCCAGCAGTGATCGGGGTAGCACAGATACGCAGTATTTT. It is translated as CASSDRGSTDTQYF.

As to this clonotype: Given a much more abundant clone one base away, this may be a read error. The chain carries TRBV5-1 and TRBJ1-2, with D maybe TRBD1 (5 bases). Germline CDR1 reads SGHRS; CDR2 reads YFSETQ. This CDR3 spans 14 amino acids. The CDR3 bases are TGCGCCAGCATCTTGGACAATTCTAACTATGGCTACACCTTC. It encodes CASILDNSNYGYTF.

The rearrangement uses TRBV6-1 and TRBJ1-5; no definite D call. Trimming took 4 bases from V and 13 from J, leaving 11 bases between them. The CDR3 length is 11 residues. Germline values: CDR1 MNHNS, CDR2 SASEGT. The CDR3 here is CASSGSTSQHF. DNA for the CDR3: TGTGCCAGCAGTGGTTCCACATCACAGCATTTT.

The CDR3 here is CSVSWTANVLTF. CDR3 bases: TGCAGCGTCTCATGGACGGCCAACGTCCTGACTTTC. This chain uses TRBV29-1 with TRBJ2-6; D unclear. V was trimmed by 6 bases and J by 6 bases, leaving 9 bases between them. The length of the CDR3 is 12 residues. Per the germline V gene, CDR1 is SQVTM and CDR2 is ANQGSEA. The variable domain in full, completed from reference TRBV29-1 and TRBJ2-6, reads SAVISQKPSRDICQRGTSLTIQCQVDSQVTMMFWYRQQPGQSLTLIATANQGSEATYESGFVIDKFPISRPNLTFSTLTVSNMSPEDSSIYLCSVSWTANVLTFGAGSRLTVL.

Here the CDR3 DNA reads TGCAGTGCTAGCCCTGCATGGGACAGCGCTGGAAACACCATATATTTT. It specifies CSASPAWDSAGNTIYF. The chain carries TRBV20-1 and TRBJ1-3, with 7 bases matching TRBD1. This CDR3 has 16 amino acids. The germline V gene has CDR1 DFQATT and CDR2 SNEGSKA (reference sequence). The J segment lost 2 bases and the V segment lost 3 bases, leaving 10 bases of the junction unmatched.